A selection of T cell receptor beta chains follows, all from one sample in a study of OX40 agonist ivuxolimab in advanced cancers. Clones were read by immunoSEQ multiplex PCR, and TCRdb kept only the in-frame ones, dropping some. The sample includes 100,000 to 110,000 clones, less than 95% of them seen just once. This material consisted of CD4+ or CD8+ T cells sorted from blood, taken in a trial of the OX40 agonist ivuxolimab. All receptors come from an adult with an advanced solid tumor such as melanoma, head and neck, liver or kidney cancer. Each CDR3 is given with its conserved first and last residue. The D gene is left open where the match is weak. Expanded clones get a size class; other rows say once, few or many, or leave the size out.

CDR3,DNA,size,D,V,J
CASSSPGQGTGELFF,TGTGCCAGCAGTTCTCCGGGACAAGGTACCGGGGAGCTGTTTTTT,once,.,TRBV28,TRBJ2-2
CASSSFGSRGSYNEQFF,TGTGCCAGCAGTAGTTTTGGGTCAAGGGGCTCCTACAATGAGCAGTTCTTC,.,.,TRBV28,TRBJ2-1
CASSEGTSGVTDTQYF,TGTGCCAGCAGTGAAGGAACTAGCGGGGTCACAGATACGCAGTATTTT,.,TRBD2,TRBV25-1,TRBJ2-3
CASREDRNYGYTF,TGTGCCAGCAGAGAGGACAGGAACTATGGCTACACCTTC,.,TRBD1,TRBV5-4,TRBJ1-2
CAWKTQLASSYNEQFF,TGTGCCTGGAAGACGCAGCTAGCAAGCTCCTACAATGAGCAGTTCTTC,.,.,TRBV30,TRBJ2-1
CSVGLVSYGYTF,TGCAGCGTTGGGTTAGTGTCTTATGGCTACACCTTC,.,.,TRBV29-1,TRBJ1-2
CASSPEGTIGNEQFF,TGCGCCAGCAGCCCGGAGGGGACAATCGGCAATGAGCAGTTCTTC,.,.,TRBV5-1,TRBJ2-1
CATSRQTGITYEQYF,TGTGCCACCAGCAGGCAGACAGGGATCACCTACGAGCAGTACTTC,.,TRBD1,TRBV15,TRBJ2-7
CASSPRPGGTQYF,TGTGCCAGCAGCCCCAGACCGGGAGGTACGCAGTATTTT,.,TRBD2,TRBV11-3,TRBJ2-3
CASSLVDTGELFF,TGTGCCAGCAGCTTAGTGGACACCGGGGAGCTGTTTTTT,once,.,TRBV7-6,TRBJ2-2
CSASKEQTQYF,TGCAGTGCCAGCAAAGAACAGACCCAGTACTTC,.,.,TRBV20-1,TRBJ2-5
CASSRTGLNTEAFF,TGCGCCAGCAGTAGGACAGGGCTAAACACTGAAGCTTTCTTT,.,TRBD1,TRBV5-1,TRBJ1-1
CASRGLGAGGYEQYF,TGTGCCAGCAGGGGCTTGGGAGCGGGGGGCTACGAGCAGTACTTC,.,TRBD2,TRBV6-1,TRBJ2-7
CASSDRIAVSYNEQFF,TGTGCCAGCAGTGATAGGATAGCGGTCTCCTACAATGAGCAGTTCTTC,.,.,TRBV25-1,TRBJ2-1
CASSYLGNSGNTIYF,TGTGCCAGCAGTTACTTGGGGAACTCTGGAAACACCATATATTTT,once,.,TRBV6-5,TRBJ1-3
CASSLSDRNTIYF,TGTGCCAGCAGCCTATCTGACCGGAACACCATATATTTT,.,.,TRBV11-2,TRBJ1-3
CSRTRVNEQFF,TGCAGTCGGACGCGTGTCAATGAGCAGTTCTTC,.,.,TRBV20-1,TRBJ2-1
CASSLLDLTEAFF,TGTGCCAGCTCACTCCTCGACTTAACTGAAGCTTTCTTT,.,.,TRBV18,TRBJ1-1
CASSPGGVTNQYF,TGTGCCAGCAGCCCGGGGGGGGTCACGAACCAGTACTTC,.,TRBD2,TRBV7-8,TRBJ2-7
CASSSRTISATNEKLFF,TGTGCCAGCAGTTCCAGGACCATTTCGGCGACTAATGAAAAACTGTTTTTT,.,.,TRBV27,TRBJ1-4